The 2 T cell receptor beta chains reported below all come from one sample, sequenced in a study of blood T cell repertoires in COVID-19. The data were produced by immunoSEQ multiplex PCR, yet TCRdb's version contains in-frame clones alone and is incomplete. Counted here are about 67,000 clones, roughly 87% occurring once; the ten biggest clones make up around 20%. The sample consisted of peripheral blood. The receptors were sampled from an elderly woman with acute or convalescent COVID-19.

The chain uses TRBV24-1 and TRBJ1-5, with D perhaps matching TRBD1 (6 bases). CDR3 length: 16 amino acids. V was cut by 4 bases and J by 6 bases, with 18 bases left in between. Germline CDR1 and CDR2: KGHDR and SFDVKD. The CDR3 region has the DNA TGTGCCACCAGTGACGGGACACTCCGGTCCCCTCAGCCCCAGCATTTT. It translates to CATSDGTLRSPQPQHF.

The V call is TRBV5-4, the J call TRBJ2-1; TRBD2 matches 11 bases. CDR1 and CDR2 (germline): SGHNT, YYREEE (reference sequence). Trimming cost V 4 bases and J 9 bases; bases outside gene matches: 6. CDR3 length: 14 amino acids. The CDR3 coding sequence is TGTGCCAGCAGCCCCCTAACTAGCGGGGGTGAGCAGTTCTTC. Translating gives CASSPLTSGGEQFF.